This TCR beta chain derives from a study of blood T cells in healthy people across ages. This clonotype was observed once. Its specificity is unknown. With 6 bases clipped from V and 10 bases from J, the junction kept 14 bases outside the gene matches. The CDR3 runs to 16 residues. CDR1 and CDR2 (germline): SEHNR, FQNEAQ (reference sequence). Alongside a J-beta primer mix, a sample-barcoded 5' primer served in a second PCR lasting about 7 to 11 cycles. The template-switch adaptor, which had 12 random nucleotides, put a tag on each cDNA molecule. In TCRdb, the 5' RACE reads were re-called with MiXCR into one record per CDR3 protein. The table records around 1.7 million distinct CDR3 sequences, approximately 28% of them present only once. Study-wide results and limits: The authors considered diversity estimates from one million T cells to be underestimates. It was the long-lived donors that had more naive CD4+ cells and higher diversity than aged donors. Using unsorted PBMCs precluded a conclusive naive versus antigen-experienced comparison.

The specimen sequenced was blood. The chain links TRBV7-9 to TRBJ1-6; 8 bases line up with TRBD1. The origin of this receptor is a woman aged 25 to 39 in good health. Here the CDR3 reads CASSSGWTGTDSPLHF. The CDR3 DNA sequence: TGTGCCAGCAGTTCGGGCTGGACAGGGACGGACTCACCCCTCCACTTT.